Listed below are T cell receptor beta chains from one sample, sequenced in a study of glioma-infiltrating T cells. MiXCR, run by TCRdb on the multiplex PCR reads, gives a single entry per CDR3 protein. The sample includes some 85,000 distinct CDR3 sequences, 20% to 25% of them seen just once. The sequenced sample consisted of glioma tissue, nonneoplastic brain tissue, or PBMCs (not recorded which). The receptors were gathered from a human donor with low-grade glioma or glioblastoma, undergoing nonglioma brain surgery, or in good health (not recorded which). Both conserved end residues are part of each CDR3. Fields, in order: V gene, J gene, D gene, clone size, CDR3 protein, CDR3 DNA. The D gene is left open where the match is weak. A row's size may be missing; if present it is once, few, many or a size class.

v_gene: TRBV12-3/TRBV12-4
j_gene: TRBJ1-2
d_gene: -
abundance: many
CDR3aa: CASRMAEYGYTF
CDR3nt: TGTGCCAGCAGGATGGCGGAGTATGGCTACACCTTC

v_gene: TRBV7-6
j_gene: TRBJ1-3
d_gene: -
abundance: -
CDR3aa: CAGSLRSTGNTIYF
CDR3nt: TGTGCCGGCAGCTTAAGGTCGACTGGAAACACCATATATTTT

v_gene: TRBV6-1
j_gene: TRBJ2-5
d_gene: TRBD2
abundance: many
CDR3aa: CASIPPLAAFQETQYF
CDR3nt: TGTGCCAGCATTCCCCCCCTAGCGGCCTTCCAAGAGACCCAGTACTTC

v_gene: TRBV6-4
j_gene: TRBJ2-3
d_gene: -
abundance: many
CDR3aa: CASSGEGARTQYF
CDR3nt: TGTGCCAGCAGTGGTGAGGGAGCACGGACGCAGTATTTT

v_gene: TRBV14
j_gene: TRBJ2-1
d_gene: -
abundance: many
CDR3aa: CASQAHGGQFF
CDR3nt: TGTGCCAGCCAGGCCCACGGAGGGCAGTTCTTC

v_gene: TRBV5-4
j_gene: TRBJ2-3
d_gene: -
abundance: many
CDR3aa: CASSSGMARTDTQYF
CDR3nt: TGTGCCAGCAGCTCTGGTATGGCCCGCACAGATACGCAGTATTTT

v_gene: TRBV20-1
j_gene: TRBJ1-1
d_gene: TRBD1
abundance: -
CDR3aa: CSARYGRGLGTEAFF
CDR3nt: TGCAGTGCTAGATACGGCAGGGGGCTGGGCACTGAAGCTTTCTTT

v_gene: TRBV5-1
j_gene: TRBJ1-1
d_gene: -
abundance: -
CDR3aa: CASSSEAAVTSTEAFF
CDR3nt: TGCGCCAGCAGCTCGGAGGCTGCGGTAACCAGCACTGAAGCTTTCTTT

v_gene: TRBV20-1
j_gene: TRBJ1-5
d_gene: TRBD1
abundance: many
CDR3aa: CSAREQGTSNQPQHF
CDR3nt: TGCAGTGCTAGAGAACAGGGGACCAGCAATCAGCCCCAGCATTTT

v_gene: TRBV2
j_gene: TRBJ1-1
d_gene: -
abundance: -
CDR3aa: CASPIQANTEASF
CDR3nt: TGTGCCAGCCCCATACAGGCGAACACTGAAGCTTCCTTT

v_gene: TRBV5-4
j_gene: TRBJ1-2
d_gene: -
abundance: -
CDR3aa: CASGRQEPFQGYTF
CDR3nt: TGTGCCAGCGGCCGGCAGGAGCCCTTCCAGGGCTACACCTTC

v_gene: TRBV7-2
j_gene: TRBJ2-3
d_gene: -
abundance: many
CDR3aa: CASSLAVSVEGRGYTDTQYF
CDR3nt: TGTGCCAGCAGCTTAGCTGTCTCGGTTGAGGGGCGCGGGTACACAGATACGCAGTATTTT

v_gene: TRBV12-3/TRBV12-4
j_gene: TRBJ1-2
d_gene: -
abundance: medium-sized
CDR3aa: CASSPPMVNYGYTF
CDR3nt: TGTGCCAGCAGTCCCCCAATGGTTAACTATGGCTACACCTTC

v_gene: TRBV6-1
j_gene: TRBJ1-5
d_gene: -
abundance: many
CDR3aa: CASGLTERHF
CDR3nt: TGTGCCAGCGGATTGACAGAGAGGCATTTT

v_gene: TRBV2
j_gene: TRBJ1-1
d_gene: -
abundance: many
CDR3aa: CASSENWVMNTEAFF
CDR3nt: TGTGCCAGCAGTGAAAATTGGGTCATGAACACTGAAGCTTTCTTT

v_gene: TRBV5-1
j_gene: TRBJ1-5
d_gene: TRBD1
abundance: few
CDR3aa: CASSLERGRGNQPQHF
CDR3nt: TGCGCCAGCAGCTTGGAGAGGGGGCGAGGCAATCAGCCCCAGCATTTT

v_gene: TRBV7-9
j_gene: TRBJ1-5
d_gene: -
abundance: many
CDR3aa: CASGNRTNQPQHF
CDR3nt: TGTGCCAGCGGCAACAGAACCAATCAACCCCAGCATTTT

v_gene: TRBV29-1
j_gene: TRBJ2-7
d_gene: TRBD2
abundance: -
CDR3aa: CSVENGGGQYF
CDR3nt: TGCAGCGTTGAAAACGGGGGGGGGCAGTACTTC

v_gene: TRBV15
j_gene: TRBJ2-3
d_gene: -
abundance: many
CDR3aa: CATSRDAQDTQYF
CDR3nt: TGTGCCACCAGCAGAGATGCCCAGGATACGCAGTATTTT

v_gene: TRBV19
j_gene: TRBJ2-1
d_gene: -
abundance: -
CDR3aa: CASSMGNSYNEQFF
CDR3nt: TGTGCCAGTAGTATGGGAAACTCCTACAATGAGCAGTTCTTC

v_gene: TRBV6-1
j_gene: TRBJ1-1
d_gene: -
abundance: many
CDR3aa: CASGGPNTEAFF
CDR3nt: TGTGCCAGCGGAGGGCCCAACACTGAAGCTTTCTTT

v_gene: TRBV2
j_gene: TRBJ1-6
d_gene: TRBD1
abundance: -
CDR3aa: CASRGTGRNSPLHF
CDR3nt: TGTGCCAGCAGGGGGACAGGGAGGAATTCACCCCTCCACTTT

v_gene: TRBV28
j_gene: TRBJ1-5
d_gene: -
abundance: many
CDR3aa: CASSSGTSLGQPQHF
CDR3nt: TGTGCCAGCAGTTCCGGGACGTCCTTGGGACAGCCCCAGCATTTT

v_gene: TRBV30
j_gene: TRBJ2-1
d_gene: TRBD1
abundance: many
CDR3aa: CACLIGGPGYNEQFF
CDR3nt: TGTGCCTGTCTTATAGGGGGCCCCGGATACAATGAGCAGTTCTTC

v_gene: TRBV5-4
j_gene: TRBJ2-1
d_gene: -
abundance: -
CDR3aa: CTSSTGLGNEQFF
CDR3nt: TGTACCAGCAGCACCGGCCTGGGCAATGAGCAGTTCTTC

v_gene: TRBV27
j_gene: TRBJ1-5
d_gene: -
abundance: many
CDR3aa: CASSLFGTQSNQPQHF
CDR3nt: TGTGCCAGCAGTTTATTCGGGACACAAAGCAATCAGCCCCAGCATTTT

v_gene: TRBV25-1
j_gene: TRBJ2-1
d_gene: TRBD2
abundance: many
CDR3aa: CASSAGSGSWYEQFF
CDR3nt: TGTGCCAGCAGTGCGGGGAGCGGGAGCTGGTATGAGCAGTTCTTC